These 14 T cell receptor beta chains were sequenced from one sample in a study of T cells after yellow fever vaccination. TCRdb recomputed calls from the 5' RACE reads with MiXCR, one row per CDR3 protein. The sample lists 300,000 to 350,000 distinct CDR3 sequences, roughly 7.5% occurring once. Specimen: PBMCs, collected approximately 40 days after the first yellow fever vaccination. These receptors came from a man younger than 30 who received the YFV17D yellow fever vaccine.

V and J are TRBV20-1 and TRBJ2-5; 7 nucleotides match TRBD1. The CDR3 loop spans 16 amino acids. Germline assignment: CDR1 DFQATT and CDR2 SNEGSKA (reference sequence). The trim removed 0 bases at V and 0 bases at J, leaving 7 bases unmatched. This CDR3 is CSARETWDSHQETQYF. The CDR3 nucleotides are TGCAGTGCTAGAGAAACCTGGGACAGTCACCAAGAGACCCAGTACTTC.

This clonotype was counted a few times. This chain uses TRBV30 with TRBJ2-1; D call uncertain. Germline values: CDR1 GTSNPN, CDR2 SVGIG (reference sequence). The CDR3 spans 13 residues. Trimming stripped 5 bases from V and 0 bases from J, with 8 bases between. CDR3 DNA: TGTGCCTGGGACGGTAGCTCCTACAATGAGCAGTTCTTC. Residues: CAWDGSSYNEQFF.

This clonotype was seen once. An end of the junction does not agree with germline; a read error may underlie this. The J gene is TRBJ2-3, the V gene TRBV5-4; TRBD1 is a possible D gene (5 bases). The CDR3 covers 16 residues. CDR1 and CDR2 (germline): SGHNT, YYREEE (reference sequence). CDR3 DNA: TGTGTCAGCAGCCTACGGACACGTCGAAGCACAGATACGCAGTATTTT. As protein: CVSSLRTRRSTDTQYF.

This chain uses TRBV5-1 with TRBJ2-3; D gene unclear. Germline lookup yields CDR1 SGHRS and CDR2 YFSETQ. The V gene lost 4 bases and the J gene lost 9 bases, with 12 bases spanning the gap. The CDR3 loop spans 12 amino acids. The CDR3 is CASSQTGPTQYF. The CDR3 DNA sequence: TGCGCCAGCAGCCAGACCGGCCCCACGCAGTATTTT.

This clonotype was counted a few times. The chain joins TRBV12-3 or TRBV12-4 to TRBJ2-2; D ambiguous. The CDR3 contains 14 residues. Deletions cut 3 bases from V and 7 bases from J, with 12 bases between. CDR3 residues: CASSFSQADGELFF. CDR3 nucleotide sequence: TGTGCCAGCAGTTTTTCGCAGGCCGACGGGGAGCTGTTTTTT.

The V and J genes are TRBV7-2 and TRBJ2-2, with D possibly matching TRBD1 (6 bases). Germline CDR1 reads SGHTA; CDR2 reads FQGNSA. Trimming left V 6 bases short and J 7 bases short, with 18 bases between. The CDR3 runs to 15 residues. This CDR3 reads CASSQTDRINGELFF. CDR3 DNA sequence: TGTGCCAGCAGTCAGACAGACAGGATAAACGGGGAGCTGTTTTTT.

In this sample, this clonotype turned up many times. The V and J genes are TRBV20-1 and TRBJ2-5, with 8 bases identical to TRBD2. The CDR3 has 15 residues. Per germline, CDR1 DFQATT and CDR2 SNEGSKA (reference sequence). V shed 0 bases, J shed 1 base, and the junction held 4 bases outside the gene matches. As DNA, the CDR3 is TGCAGTGCTAGAGAGCTAACTAGCGGCCAAGAGACCCAGTACTTC. Residues: CSARELTSGQETQYF.

This chain links TRBV5-1 with TRBJ2-3; maybe TRBD2 (6 bases). Between the trimmed V and J ends, which lost 7 bases and 0 bases, there was a span of 12 bases. Germline values: CDR1 SGHRS, CDR2 YFSETQ. The CDR3 totals 14 residues. The CDR3 nucleotides read TGCGCCAGCTTGGGTCTAGCGAGCACAGATACGCAGTATTTT. Translated: CASLGLASTDTQYF.

This clonotype was seen more than once but under ten times. This chain joins TRBV5-1 and TRBJ1-1, with D possibly TRBD1 on 5 matching bases. V lost 3 bases and J 1 base, leaving 10 bases between the germline ends. Germline assignment: CDR1 SGHRS and CDR2 YFSETQ. The CDR3 runs to 14 residues. The chain's CDR3 is CASSSKQANTEAFF. The CDR3 nucleotides read TGCGCCAGCAGCTCGAAACAGGCGAACACTGAAGCTTTCTTT.

This clonotype was observed a few times. This chain links TRBV27 with TRBJ2-5; D unclear. Germline loops: CDR1 MNHEY, CDR2 SMNVEV (reference sequence). Trimming took off 6 bases at V and 5 bases at J, with 19 bases between the two ends. This CDR3 comprises 15 residues. The CDR3 region has the DNA TGTGCCAGCAGAAGTCCTTCCGGACCCCCGGAGACCCAGTACTTC. Its protein product is CASRSPSGPPETQYF.

This rearrangement joins TRBV10-3 to TRBJ2-6; D uncertain. V was pared by 4 bases and J by 0 bases, with 7 bases between. The CDR3 extends over 15 amino acids. Per germline, CDR1 ENHRY and CDR2 SYGVKD. In nucleotides, the CDR3 is TGTGCCATCAGTGCAGTAAACTCTGGGGCCAACGTCCTGACTTTC. Translated, it gives CAISAVNSGANVLTF.

This clonotype was counted only a few times. The V gene is TRBV4-1, the J gene TRBJ1-1, with D perhaps matching TRBD1 (6 bases). There are 16 residues in the CDR3. Germline V gives CDR1 MGHRA, CDR2 YSYEKL. V gave up 4 bases and J gave up 3 bases, with 18 bases separating them. CDR3 nucleotides: TGCGCCAGCAGCCCGGGACAAGGGTTCGGGGACACTGAAGCTTTCTTT. It yields the protein CASSPGQGFGDTEAFF.

J is TRBJ2-7 and V is TRBV6-5, with unresolved D. The CDR3 has 12 residues. Germline CDR1 reads MNHEY; CDR2 reads SVGAGI. With 4 bases removed from V and 4 bases from J, the gap between germline ends came to 8 bases. The CDR3 nucleotides are TGTGCCAGCAGTTCCACGATTTACGAGCAGTACTTC. Its protein is CASSSTIYEQYF.

The chain has TRBV4-1 and TRBJ2-3, with D unclear. Per germline, CDR1 MGHRA and CDR2 YSYEKL. V was clipped by 5 bases and J by 1 base, with 10 bases between them. There are 14 residues in the CDR3. In DNA, the CDR3 is TGCGCCAGCAGCTCATTACCGGGCACAGATACGCAGTATTTT. This gives the protein CASSSLPGTDTQYF.